This is a list of T cell receptor beta chains from one sample in a study of vaccination and CD4 T cells after COVID-19. Antigens for these TCRs are unknown. TCRdb re-called the PCR reads through MiXCR, storing one row per CDR3 protein. The profile shows about 20,000 distinct CDR3 sequences, around 50% of them singletons. Sequencing used CD4+ T cells from blood, cultured in vitro. These receptors were obtained from a human donor who had recovered from COVID-19. The CDR3 runs from the conserved cysteine through the conserved F or W. D genes are given only for firm matches.

TRBV7-6,TRBJ2-2,NA,CASSLKENTGELFF
TRBV19,TRBJ1-5,NA,CASSIRGSNQPQHF
TRBV15,TRBJ2-5,NA,CATSRDRAAGETQYF
TRBV18,TRBJ1-1,TRBD1,CASSTGTVNTEAFF
TRBV23-1,TRBJ1-5,TRBD1,CASSHLDRGQPQHF
TRBV5-4,TRBJ2-5,NA,CASSLVAQETQHF
TRBV30,TRBJ1-1,NA,CAWSPSGRTEAFF
TRBV20-1,TRBJ2-5,NA,CSATQIRGGPQETQYF
TRBV20-1,TRBJ1-1,NA,CSALQGPNTEAFF
TRBV7-2,TRBJ1-5,NA,CASSLTVGTQPQHF
TRBV7-9,TRBJ2-7,NA,CASRQEGDYEQYF
TRBV10-2,TRBJ1-6,TRBD1,CASTSGTGGESSYNSPLHF
TRBV29-1,TRBJ1-6,NA,CSVAEGPNSPLHF
TRBV29-1,TRBJ1-1,NA,CSGRGIMNTEAFF
TRBV7-3,TRBJ2-7,NA,CASSHPGNEQYF
TRBV23-1,TRBJ2-5,NA,CASSPGRSTQYF
TRBV28,TRBJ2-7,TRBD1,CASMTVGTGIYEQYF
TRBV7-8,TRBJ2-6,NA,CASSLVGTGANVLTF
TRBV20-1,TRBJ1-2,TRBD1,CSAPETGIRNYGYTF
TRBV11-2,TRBJ2-3,TRBD2,CASSSWTSSTDTQYF
TRBV10-3,TRBJ1-1,NA,CAISERGAINTEAFF
TRBV7-9,TRBJ1-6,TRBD1,CASSSLWTGYNSPLHF
TRBV28,TRBJ1-4,TRBD1,CASSSRRDRVGKLFF
TRBV15,TRBJ2-3,NA,CATSRDQQGGLSTDTQYF
TRBV19,TRBJ1-3,TRBD1,CASRGQISGNTIYF
TRBV11-2,TRBJ2-2,TRBD2,CASPKAIASGATGELFF
TRBV12-3/TRBV12-4,TRBJ1-6,TRBD1,CASRLDREGSPLHF
TRBV5-1,TRBJ1-2,NA,CASSPRTENGYTF
TRBV2,TRBJ1-1,NA,CASRQTMNTEAFF
TRBV10-3,TRBJ2-7,NA,CAISELGNQGHEQYF
TRBV7-2,TRBJ1-1,TRBD1,CASSLQLGTGGEAFF
TRBV10-3,TRBJ1-6,TRBD1,CAISVGDRDNSPLHF
TRBV11-2,TRBJ1-1,NA,CASSWVKGRAGTEAFF
TRBV11-3,TRBJ2-3,NA,CASSLDTSGVYTDTQYF
TRBV10-3,TRBJ1-2,NA,CAISEVGEGNYGYTF
TRBV5-1,TRBJ1-2,TRBD1,CASSLEGQGHGYTF
TRBV30,TRBJ1-2,TRBD1,CAWSKIRDSNYGYTF
TRBV6-4,TRBJ2-3,NA,CASSDRGASTDTQYF
TRBV27,TRBJ2-5,NA,CASSRQWRETQYF
TRBV4-1,TRBJ2-3,NA,CASSQEEGLQGVRADTQYF
TRBV30,TRBJ1-1,NA,CAWSVHPLGTEAFF
TRBV19,TRBJ1-5,TRBD1,CASTLGQGSNQPQHF
TRBV25-1,TRBJ1-2,NA,CASSVGAGANINYGYTF
TRBV20-1,TRBJ2-5,TRBD2,CSAWGLQQETQYF
TRBV2,TRBJ2-7,TRBD1,CASRGDRGREQYF
TRBV6-1,TRBJ2-7,NA,CASRRDSYEQYF
TRBV20-1,TRBJ1-4,TRBD1,CSARDGRGGEKLFF
TRBV6-1,TRBJ2-7,NA,CASSVGGEQYF
TRBV5-4,TRBJ1-6,NA,CASSSWDIGAASPLHF
TRBV5-4,TRBJ2-5,TRBD2,CASSPGLAEAGTQYF
TRBV7-9,TRBJ1-1,NA,CASSLKRAEAFF
TRBV6-1,TRBJ2-1,NA,CASSGGRGTYNEQFF
TRBV16,TRBJ2-5,NA,CASSQSRETQYF
TRBV27,TRBJ1-6,NA,CASSSDRNSPLHF